This entry features one T cell receptor beta chain sequence. This record comes from a study of T cells in Graves' hyperthyroidism and ophthalmopathy. Researchers amplified the TCR beta CDR3 regions from RNA transcripts. The HTBI primer set drove a first-round RT-PCR of the TCR CDR3. One entry per CDR3 protein results from TCRdb running MiXCR on the multiplex PCR reads. The sample yields approximately 610,000 distinct CDR3 sequences, approximately 14% seen once. The CDR3 spans 13 residues. V was cut by 1 base and J by 6 bases, with 10 bases left in between. Germline V gene sequence: CDR1 MGHRA, CDR2 YSYEKL.

V is TRBV4-1 and J is TRBJ2-7; D may correspond to TRBD1 or TRBD2 (5 bases each). The sequencing input was blood. The sequence was obtained from a woman aged 40 to 50 with Graves' ophthalmopathy. The CDR3 DNA reads as TGCGCCAGCAGCCAAGGTCGTGGGGGCGAGCAGTACTTC. It translates to CASSQGRGGEQYF.